This passage covers 15 T cell receptor beta chains from one sample sequenced in a study of CD8 T cells in ankylosing spondylitis. Each CDR3 protein gets one entry after TCRdb re-called the 5' RACE reads with MiXCR. This repertoire shows 200,000 to 250,000 distinct CDR3 sequences, about 10% found once; its top ten account for approximately 20%. Material for sequencing was blood, either unsorted or a sorted T cell fraction (not recorded which). These receptors were collected from a male donor with ankylosing spondylitis or in good health (not recorded which).

The V and J genes are TRBV5-6 and TRBJ1-5; D is possibly TRBD1 (5 bases). Between the trimmed V and J ends, which lost 5 bases and 9 bases, there was a span of 18 bases. The CDR3 is 14 residues long. Germline V CDR1 and CDR2: SGHDT, YYEEEE. CDR3 protein: CASRSGTGVGPQHF. CDR3 coding DNA: TGTGCCAGCAGGTCCGGGACCGGAGTTGGGCCCCAGCATTTT.

This clonotype was picked up a small number of times. The chain recombines TRBV15 with TRBJ2-3; TRBD2 matches 7 bases. V lost 0 bases to trimming and J lost 1 base; unmatched junction nucleotides: 4. This CDR3 region has 16 residues. Germline CDR1 and CDR2: LNHNV and YYDKDF (reference sequence). The CDR3 protein is CATSRDMGGGTDTQYF. DNA of the CDR3: TGTGCCACCAGCAGAGATATGGGGGGGGGCACAGATACGCAGTATTTT.

This clonotype was seen repeatedly, ten times or more. The CDR3 nucleotides read TGTGCCAACAGAGACACCTCTGGAAACACCATATATTTT. This translates into CANRDTSGNTIYF. This chain joins TRBV10-3 and TRBJ1-3, with D unclear. From germline, CDR1 is ENHRY and CDR2 SYGVKD. The CDR3 runs to 13 residues. V was clipped by 10 bases and J by 0 bases, with 10 bases between them.

This clonotype has a count of ten or more. The CDR3 spells CASTLGLAALSYEQYF. The CDR3 DNA is TGTGCCAGCACATTGGGACTAGCAGCACTATCCTACGAGCAGTACTTC. V and J are TRBV6-1 and TRBJ2-7, with TRBD2 matching over 9 bases. Germline assignment: CDR1 MNHNS and CDR2 SASEGT. Losses at the gene ends were 7 bases for V and 1 base for J; bases not matched to a gene: 11. This CDR3 is built from 16 residues.

This clonotype came up a few times. This chain uses TRBV6-5 with TRBJ2-1; 8 bases align to TRBD2. Germline CDR1 and CDR2: MNHEY and SVGAGI. The CDR3 has 15 residues. The V segment lost 2 bases and the J segment 2 bases; nucleotides outside the gene matches: 2. CDR3 DNA sequence: TGTGCCAGCAGTTACGGGACTAGTCCCTACAATGAGCAGTTCTTC. It is translated as CASSYGTSPYNEQFF.

The CDR3 region has the DNA TGCAGCGCCATACCGGGACAGGGCCGAAGCACAGATACGCAGTATTTT. Its protein product is CSAIPGQGRSTDTQYF. The V and J genes are TRBV29-1 and TRBJ2-3; 9 bases agree with TRBD1. Germline V gene data show CDR1 as SQVTM and CDR2 as ANQGSEA. The CDR3 loop spans 16 amino acids. The J segment lost 0 bases and the V segment lost 7 bases, leaving 11 bases of the junction unmatched.

This clonotype showed up many times. The J gene is TRBJ2-3, the V gene TRBV12-3 or TRBV12-4; D is unclear. The CDR3 runs to 15 residues. The V gene lost 7 bases and the J gene lost 1 base, with 15 bases spanning the gap. The DNA for the CDR3 is TGTGCCAGCACCTCCTCGAGGCCTCGCACAGATACGCAGTATTTT. This encodes CASTSSRPRTDTQYF.

This clonotype has a handful of counts. The rearrangement uses TRBV2 and TRBJ1-2; 11 bases line up with TRBD1. J lost 6 bases, V lost 6 bases, and 6 bases had no gene match. Germline values: CDR1 SNHLY, CDR2 FYNNEI. The CDR3 is 14 residues long. DNA of the CDR3: TGTGCCAGCAGGGGGACAGGGGGTAGACATGGCTACACCTTC. Protein: CASRGTGGRHGYTF.

This clonotype appeared many times. The chain uses TRBV7-2 and TRBJ2-4; D gene ambiguous. This CDR3 has 15 amino acids. V was trimmed by 2 bases and J by 1 base, leaving 9 bases between them. Germline V gives CDR1 SGHTA, CDR2 FQGNSA. The CDR3 is CASSLNPGAKNIQYF. In nucleotides, the CDR3 is TGTGCCAGCAGCTTAAATCCTGGGGCCAAAAACATTCAGTACTTC.

This chain uses TRBV20-1 with TRBJ1-1; TRBD1 matches 7 bases. After removal of 5 bases from V and 3 bases from J, the junction contained 12 bases not matched to a gene. CDR1 is DFQATT and CDR2 is SNEGSKA in the germline V gene (reference sequence). CDR3 length: 15 residues. The CDR3 region is CSAERRGRGDTEAFF. CDR3 bases: TGCAGTGCTGAACGGAGGGGGCGCGGGGACACTGAAGCTTTCTTT.

This clonotype was counted ten times or more. The chain couples TRBV12-3 or TRBV12-4 to TRBJ2-1; a possible D gene is TRBD1 (5 bases). V lost 5 bases, J lost 6 bases, and 17 bases lay in between. The CDR3 loop spans 15 amino acids. The CDR3 loop is CASSPREQARNEQFF. CDR3 nucleotides: TGTGCCAGCAGTCCTCGTGAACAGGCACGCAATGAGCAGTTCTTC.

In its sample, this clonotype was seen many times. This chain connects TRBV12-3 or TRBV12-4 to TRBJ2-4; weak D call: TRBD2 (6 bases). This CDR3 is 14 amino acids long. V lost 3 bases and J lost 7, with 13 bases in between. CDR3 sequence reads: CASSFDSGGNIQYF. The CDR3 DNA follows: TGTGCCAGCAGTTTCGACTCAGGAGGGAACATTCAGTACTTC.

This chain links TRBV28 with TRBJ1-2, with D possibly being TRBD1 (6 bases). Trimming took 7 bases from V and 3 from J, leaving 15 bases between them. The CDR3 length is 14 residues. Germline-derived CDR1 and CDR2 are MDHEN and SYDVKM. The CDR3 DNA reads TGTGCCAGCAAACCACAGGGTACTGACTATGGCTACACCTTC. Its protein is CASKPQGTDYGYTF.

This clonotype was recorded many times. The rearrangement joins TRBV5-1 to TRBJ1-5; D uncertain. The CDR3 is 15 amino acids. V gave up 4 bases and J gave up 2 bases, with 13 bases separating them. CDR1 is SGHRS and CDR2 is YFSETQ in the germline V gene. The CDR3 nucleotides are TGCGCCAGCAGCCCAGACGCACTCGGCAATCAGCCCCAGCATTTT. This gives the protein CASSPDALGNQPQHF.

This clonotype has just a few counts. This chain links TRBV12-3 or TRBV12-4 with TRBJ1-2, with D unclear. CDR3 length: 13 amino acids. Trimming shortened V by 1 base and J by 1 base, and 4 bases separated the two germline ends. In DNA form, the CDR3 reads TGTGCCAGCAGTTTAGTGGTTAACTATGGCTACACCTTC. Translating it yields CASSLVVNYGYTF.